This entry lists 3 T cell receptor beta chains sequenced from one sample in a study of cytomegalovirus exposure and HLA in healthy donors. Both 60 Vbeta primers and 13 Jbeta primers went into the PCR. Profiled with immunoSEQ multiplex PCR; TCRdb holds only in-frame clones, not every one. The sample has around 150,000 clones, about 82% seen once. Sequenced input: PBMCs. These receptors were taken from a man aged 25-40 years in good health.

The chain employs TRBV11-3 and TRBJ2-1, with TRBD2 matching 8 bases. The trim removed 3 bases at V and 7 bases at J, leaving 8 bases unmatched. Germline V gene sequence: CDR1 SGHNT, CDR2 YENEEA. The CDR3 length is 15 residues. CDR3 region: CASSLRGTGGNEQFF. In DNA form, the CDR3 reads TGTGCCAGCAGCTTGAGAGGGACGGGGGGGAATGAGCAGTTCTTC.

V is TRBV7-9 and J is TRBJ2-1; tentative D call: TRBD2 (6 bases). CDR1 is SEHNR and CDR2 is FQNEAQ in the germline V gene (reference sequence). The CDR3 has 12 amino acids. CDR3 sequence: CSGSEGYNEQFF. CDR3 nucleotides: TGTTCCGGCTCGGAGGGGTACAATGAGCAGTTCTTC.

The chain links TRBV5-1 to TRBJ2-1, with 7 bases fitting TRBD1. The CDR3 has 14 residues. The germline V gene encodes CDR1 SGHRS and CDR2 YFSETQ. The ends lost 4 bases at V and 5 bases at J; junction bases unmatched: 6. The CDR3 DNA follows: TGCGCCAGCAGCGTCCGGGACAGTGACAATGAGCAGTTCTTC. This sequence encodes CASSVRDSDNEQFF.